This T cell receptor beta chain emerged from a study of blood T cell repertoires in COVID-19. Original handling: Estimation of nucleated cell counts relied on the amplification of reference gene primers. Produced via immunoSEQ multiplex PCR; TCRdb's table is partial and in-frame only. That table is the source of V, J and clone size, and D and trimming were worked out from the DNA. The repertoire holds over 200,000 clones, with roughly 85% as singletons. Trimming removed 6 bases from V and 9 bases from J; junction bases left unmatched: 8. The CDR3 is 15 amino acids. Germline CDR1 and CDR2: SGHVS and FNYEAQ.

The V and J genes are TRBV7-6 and TRBJ1-4, with 12 bases that match TRBD1. This TCR was sampled from a man aged 25 to 45 who had recovered from COVID-19. Sequencing was performed on PBMCs or T cells enriched from blood (not recorded which). This CDR3 reads CASSPIGTGGKKLFF. The CDR3 nucleotides read TGTGCCAGCAGTCCGATTGGGACAGGGGGCAAAAAACTGTTTTTT.